These 27 T cell receptor beta chains were sequenced from one sample in a study of OX40 agonist ivuxolimab in advanced cancers. Data came from immunoSEQ multiplex PCR; TCRdb stores just in-frame clones and leaves some out. The sample includes around 76,000 clones, nearly 95% of them seen just once. This specimen consisted of CD4+ or CD8+ T cells sorted from blood, obtained in a trial of the OX40 agonist ivuxolimab. These receptors originate from an adult with an advanced solid tumor such as melanoma, head and neck, liver or kidney cancer.

This clone has just one count. The J gene is TRBJ2-7, the V gene TRBV7-9; 7 positions match TRBD1. Trimming removed 4 bases from V and 1 base from J; junction bases left unmatched: 4. Germline V gives CDR1 SEHNR, CDR2 FQNEAQ (reference sequence). This CDR3 region has 14 residues. The CDR3 coding sequence is TGTGCCAGCAGCTCTGACAGGGTTTCCTACGAGCAGTACTTC. Translation gives CASSSDRVSYEQYF.

This chain joins TRBV5-6 and TRBJ1-5; 7 bases agree with TRBD1. Germline CDR1 and CDR2: SGHDT and YYEEEE. The CDR3 spans 14 residues. V lost 4 bases and J lost 3; bases outside the gene matches: 4. The CDR3 loop is CASSEGQLNQPQHF. The CDR3 DNA reads TGTGCCAGCAGCGAGGGACAGCTCAATCAGCCCCAGCATTTT.

The gene calls are TRBV7-2 and TRBJ1-1; D is unclear. Germline CDR1 is SGHTA and CDR2 is FQGNSA. V lost 4 bases to trimming and J lost 5 bases, with 8 bases between them. This CDR3 region has 12 residues. The CDR3 loop is CASSYGETEAFF. As DNA, the CDR3 is TGTGCCAGCAGCTATGGCGAAACTGAAGCTTTCTTT.

The CDR3 sequence: CASSVFTSGEYNEQFF. In nucleotides, the CDR3 is TGTGCCAGCAGCGTCTTTACTAGCGGGGAGTACAATGAGCAGTTCTTC. The chain links TRBV9 to TRBJ2-1, with 10 bases lining up with TRBD2. The V gene end was trimmed by 2 bases and the J gene end by 4 bases; junction bases not matched to a gene: 6. CDR1 is SGDLS, CDR2 YYNGEE, per germline. The CDR3 totals 16 residues.

The chain recombines TRBV9 with TRBJ2-1, with 12 bases that match TRBD1. Per the germline V gene, CDR1 is SGDLS and CDR2 is YYNGEE. The CDR3 is 15 residues long. V shed 0 bases, J shed 8 bases, and the junction held 3 bases outside the gene matches. CDR3 residues: CASSVEGQGADEQFF. The CDR3 region has the DNA TGTGCCAGCAGCGTAGAGGGACAGGGGGCCGATGAGCAGTTCTTC.

This clone occurred once. The chain is built from TRBV11-2 and TRBJ1-2; D gene ambiguous. Trimming removed 3 bases at V and 8 bases at J, with 13 bases between. Germline-derived CDR1 and CDR2 are SGHAT and FQNNGV. This CDR3 contains 13 residues. The CDR3 loop is CASSFDLAEGYTF. For the CDR3, the DNA is TGTGCCAGCAGCTTTGACCTAGCGGAAGGCTACACCTTC. Full variable domain (remainder filled in from reference TRBV11-2 and TRBJ1-2): EAGVAQSPRYKIIEKRQSVAFWCNPISGHATLYWYQQILGQGPKLLIQFQNNGVVDDSQLPKDRFSAERLKGVDSTLKIQPAKLEDSAVYLCASSFDLAEGYTFGSGTRLTVV.

The chain combines TRBV6-5 with TRBJ1-1; D ambiguous. This CDR3 has 13 amino acids. V shed 8 bases and J shed 0 bases, with 10 bases lying between them. Looked up from germline, CDR1 is MNHEY and CDR2 is SVGAGI. CDR3 bases: TGTGCCAGCTCCCCAGCGATGAACACTGAAGCTTTCTTT. It specifies CASSPAMNTEAFF.

The chain is built from TRBV4-1 and TRBJ1-2; a possible D gene is TRBD1 (6 bases). Trimming shortened V by 4 bases and J by 2 bases, and 14 bases separated the two germline ends. The CDR3 extends over 15 amino acids. From germline, CDR1 is MGHRA and CDR2 YSYEKL. CDR3 in DNA: TGCGCCAGCAGCCCACGACAGGTAGGAAACTATGGCTACACCTTC. It specifies CASSPRQVGNYGYTF.

The rearrangement links TRBV7-2 to TRBJ2-7; TRBD1 matches at 9 bases. V dropped 5 bases and J dropped 6; count of bases not matched to a gene: 17. Germline values: CDR1 SGHTA, CDR2 FQGNSA. This CDR3 spans 17 amino acids. This CDR3 reads CASSLPPPGQGWGEQYF. The CDR3 nucleotides are TGTGCCAGCAGCCTCCCCCCCCCGGGACAGGGTTGGGGCGAGCAGTACTTC.

The chain carries TRBV27 and TRBJ2-7; D possibly corresponds to TRBD2 (6 bases). V dropped 5 bases and J dropped 5 bases, with 19 bases sitting between them. The CDR3 length is 15 residues. Germline assignment: CDR1 MNHEY and CDR2 SMNVEV (reference sequence). For the CDR3, the DNA is TGTGCCAGCAGTCCTCACCCCGGGGGATCAAACGAGCAGTACTTC. Translating it yields CASSPHPGGSNEQYF.

The chain combines TRBV27 with TRBJ2-5, with D perhaps matching TRBD1 or TRBD2 (6 bases each). With the DNA end fitting TRBJ2-7 better, the J assignment may be wrong. The CDR3 runs to 16 residues. CDR1 and CDR2 (germline): MNHEY, SMNVEV (reference sequence). The CDR3 sequence: CASSSGRGARGYEQYF. The CDR3 nucleotides read TGTGCCAGCAGTTCCGGAAGGGGGGCCAGGGGCTACGAGCAGTACTTC.

V and J are TRBV6-5 and TRBJ2-7; D may correspond to TRBD1 or TRBD2 (5 bases each). Germline assignment: CDR1 MNHEY and CDR2 SVGAGI. V dropped 0 bases and J dropped 3 bases, with 9 bases sitting between them. CDR3 size: 14 residues. CDR3 region: CASSYSGDSYEQYF. CDR3 DNA sequence: TGTGCCAGCAGTTACTCGGGAGACAGCTACGAGCAGTACTTC.

In DNA form, the CDR3 reads TGTGCCAGCAATGGAGAAGAGACCCAGTACTTC. Translation gives CASNGEETQYF. V gene TRBV28 combines with J gene TRBJ2-5; D gene unclear. The CDR3 has 11 residues. The V gene lost 7 bases and the J gene lost 3 bases, with 6 bases spanning the gap. The V gene's germline CDR1 is MDHEN and CDR2 SYDVKM.

The chain combines TRBV6-5 with TRBJ1-2; D not resolved. The germline V gene has CDR1 MNHEY and CDR2 SVGAGI. Trimming pared 6 bases from V and 5 bases from J, leaving 13 bases between. This CDR3 region has 13 residues. The DNA of the CDR3 is TGTGCCAGCAGCGACGGTGCGGATTATGGCTACACCTTC. Its translation is CASSDGADYGYTF.

V and J are TRBV19 and TRBJ2-1; D not resolved. Germline V CDR1 and CDR2: LNHDA, SQIVND (reference sequence). Trimming took off 5 bases at V and 7 bases at J, with 6 bases between the two ends. This CDR3 has 11 residues. CDR3 loop: CASSLGNEQFF. The CDR3 DNA reads TGTGCCAGTAGTCTGGGGAATGAGCAGTTCTTC.

The genes are TRBV7-2 and TRBJ2-1; TRBD2 matches at 7 bases. Germline loops: CDR1 SGHTA, CDR2 FQGNSA. The CDR3 has 15 residues. V lost 2 bases and J lost 2; bases outside the gene matches: 3. In DNA form, the CDR3 reads TGTGCCAGCAGCTTAATGGGACTAACCTACAATGAGCAGTTCTTC. This translates into CASSLMGLTYNEQFF.

V and J are TRBV7-9 and TRBJ2-7; no firm D call. Germline V gene data show CDR1 as SEHNR and CDR2 as FQNEAQ (reference sequence). V lost 5 bases and J 7 bases, leaving 15 bases between the germline ends. The CDR3 runs to 13 residues. CDR3 protein: CASSPTIPLEQYF. In nucleotides, the CDR3 is TGTGCCAGCAGCCCCACCATCCCGTTAGAGCAGTACTTC. The full variable domain, rest sourced from reference TRBV7-9 and TRBJ2-7, is DTGVSQNPRHKITKRGQNVTFRCDPISEHNRLYWYRQTLGQGPEFLTYFQNEAQLEKSRLLSDRFSAERPKGSFSTLEIQRTEQGDSAMYLCASSPTIPLEQYFGPGTRLTVT.

The CDR3 reads CASSLSGDRNEQFF. The CDR3 DNA sequence: TGTGCCAGCAGCTTATCTGGGGACCGGAATGAGCAGTTCTTC. The chain combines TRBV7-6 with TRBJ2-1; D tentatively fits TRBD1 or TRBD2 (5 bases each). The CDR3 is made up of 14 amino acids. Germline V gene lookup returns CDR1 SGHVS and CDR2 FNYEAQ. The V and J ends lost 2 bases and 7 bases respectively, with 12 bases between them.

The chain has TRBV28 and TRBJ2-7; TRBD2 is a possible D gene (5 bases). Germline CDR1 MDHEN, CDR2 SYDVKM. The CDR3 runs to 12 residues. Trimming removed 1 base from V and 9 bases from J, with 10 bases in between. In DNA, the CDR3 is TGTGCCAGCAGTTTATCCGTGGGAGTGCAGTACTTC. Protein sequence: CASSLSVGVQYF.

The chain is built from TRBV7-6 and TRBJ2-3; D possibly corresponds to TRBD2 (5 bases). V was trimmed by 4 bases and J by 1 base, leaving 12 bases between them. This CDR3 is built from 15 residues. Germline V gene sequence: CDR1 SGHVS, CDR2 FNYEAQ. The CDR3: CASSSTGRGTDTQYF. The CDR3 nucleotides read TGTGCCAGCAGCTCCACTGGGCGGGGCACAGATACGCAGTATTTT. The entire variable domain, with the rest obtained from reference TRBV7-6 and TRBJ2-3, is as follows: GAGVSQSPRYKVTKRGQDVALRCDPISGHVSLYWYRQALGQGPEFLTYFNYEAQQDKSGLPNDRFSAERPEGSISTLTIQRTEQRDSAMYRCASSSTGRGTDTQYFGPGTRLTVL.

V is TRBV20-1 and J is TRBJ2-1; no clear D. Trimming shortened V by 2 bases and J by 8 bases, and 7 bases separated the two germline ends. The germline gives CDR1 DFQATT, CDR2 SNEGSKA (reference sequence). The CDR3 is 11 residues long. The CDR3 sequence is CSARWVHEQFF. In DNA form, the CDR3 reads TGCAGTGCTAGATGGGTGCATGAGCAGTTCTTC.

The chain uses TRBV4-2 and TRBJ1-2; D gene ambiguous. V was pared by 2 bases and J by 0 bases, with 7 bases between. The CDR3 runs 14 residues. CDR1 LGHNA and CDR2 YNFKEQ come from the germline V gene. CDR3 in amino acids: CASSQIDPNYGYTF. DNA for the CDR3: TGTGCCAGCAGCCAAATAGATCCTAACTATGGCTACACCTTC.

The chain employs TRBV9 and TRBJ2-3, with D tentatively TRBD2 (6 bases). Looked up from germline, CDR1 is SGDLS and CDR2 is YYNGEE. V lost 3 bases and J lost 1, with 12 bases in between. The CDR3 consists of 15 residues. CDR3 sequence: CASSESGSGTDTQYF. The CDR3 nucleotides are TGTGCCAGCAGCGAAAGCGGGTCGGGCACAGATACGCAGTATTTT.

This rearrangement joins TRBV5-4 to TRBJ1-1, with D unclear. V gave up 9 bases and J gave up 0 bases, with 9 bases separating them. CDR3 length equals 12 residues. The germline V gene has CDR1 SGHNT and CDR2 YYREEE (reference sequence). The CDR3 DNA is TGTGCCACCCCGAGCCTGAACACTGAAGCTTTCTTT. Translating it yields CATPSLNTEAFF. Drawing the rest from reference TRBV5-4 and TRBJ1-1, the complete variable domain is ETGVTQSPTHLIKTRGQQVTLRCSSQSGHNTVSWYQQALGQGPQFIFQYYREEENGRGNFPPRFSGLQFPNYSSELNVNALELDDSALYLCATPSLNTEAFFGQGTRLTVV.

The chain recombines TRBV6-6 with TRBJ2-3; D not resolved. Germline V gene data show CDR1 as MNHNY and CDR2 as SVGAGI (reference sequence). This CDR3 contains 12 residues. The V and J ends lost 6 bases and 3 bases respectively, with 7 bases between them. DNA for the CDR3: TGTGCCAGCAGGGCTGGTACAGATACGCAGTATTTT. It yields the protein CASRAGTDTQYF.

This chain connects TRBV10-3 to TRBJ2-7; TRBD1 agrees at 9 bases. The V and J ends lost 3 bases and 1 base, in that order; junction bases with no gene match: 1. CDR3 length: 14 residues. Germline V gives CDR1 ENHRY, CDR2 SYGVKD. The CDR3 nucleotides are TGTGCCATCAGTGAAGGGACAGGGTCCTACGAGCAGTACTTC. Amino acids: CAISEGTGSYEQYF.

The count of this clone is one. The gene calls are TRBV7-3 and TRBJ1-2; the match to TRBD1 covers 10 bases. This CDR3 spans 14 amino acids. Trimming cost V 5 bases and J 7 bases; bases outside gene matches: 7. From germline, CDR1 is SGHTA and CDR2 FQGTGA. Here the CDR3 reads CASSPGTGVGGYTF. The CDR3 DNA reads as TGTGCCAGCAGCCCGGGGACAGGGGTTGGTGGCTACACCTTC.